This TCR beta chain appears in the sequencing data of a study of CD8 T cells in ankylosing spondylitis. Study conclusions and caveats: Clones tied to disease were said to be significantly enriched in matched ankylosing spondylitis synovial fluid. Relatively rare in peripheral blood, disease-linked clones were also CD8+. In ankylosing spondylitis blood, a motif of 7 to 9 highly homologous TCR beta variants appeared characteristic.

Library preparation for TCR beta used quantitative 5'-RACE with molecular barcodes. TCRdb analysed the 5' RACE reads with MiXCR anew, one entry per CDR3 protein. The sample lists around 440,000 distinct CDR3 sequences; 15% to 20% were seen once. This CDR3 spans 15 amino acids. The germline CDR1 and CDR2 sequences are SGHNT and YENEEA. V shed 1 base and J shed 6 bases, with 15 bases lying between them. There are many counts of this clonotype. Its antigen is undetermined. The sequenced material came from blood, either unsorted or a sorted T cell fraction (not recorded which). The TCR sequence derives from a male donor with ankylosing spondylitis. The V call is TRBV11-3, the J call TRBJ1-1; D is unresolved. The CDR3 protein is CASSLVSGYWSEAFF. The DNA for the CDR3 is TGTGCCAGCAGCTTAGTCTCCGGGTACTGGTCTGAAGCTTTCTTT.